Listed here is a single T cell receptor beta chain. The sample belongs to a study of early T cells in non-severe SARS-CoV-2 infection. Study overall: Sequenced material consisted of bulk RNA (from unsorted whole blood), and chains were unpaired.

Molecules of cDNA were individually given unique molecular identifiers that were attached to them. Each CDR3 protein is one row after TCRdb ran MiXCR on the 5' RACE reads. The sample lists about 21,000 distinct CDR3 sequences, less than 7.5% seen once, with about 14% in the top ten. The CDR3 covers 14 residues. Trimming shortened V by 6 bases and J by 11 bases, and 22 bases separated the two germline ends. From germline, CDR1 is SNHLY and CDR2 FYNNEI. Sequenced material: whole blood, taken at baseline. J is TRBJ1-1 and V is TRBV2, with D uncertain. This receptor was identified in an adult who was a healthcare worker with PCR-confirmed SARS-CoV-2 infection or an uninfected control (not recorded which). The CDR3 DNA reads as TGTGCCAGCAGCCCTAGGGTTCGTCAATCGTATGCTTTCTTT. Amino acids: CASSPRVRQSYAFF. The full variable domain, completed using reference TRBV2 and TRBJ1-1, is EPEVTQTPSHQVTQMGQEVILRCVPISNHLYFYWYRQILGQKVEFLVSFYNNEISEKSEIFDDQFSVERPDGSNFTLKIRSTKLEDSAMYFCASSPRVRQSYAFFGQGTRLTVV.